Shown below are 10 T cell receptor beta chains from a single sample sequenced in a study of cytomegalovirus exposure and HLA in healthy donors. Assay used: immunoSEQ multiplex PCR; TCRdb lists only in-frame clones, some missing. Of approximately 99,000 clones in the sample, more than 90% are singletons; the top ten hold roughly 0.67%. The material sequenced was PBMCs. These receptors all stem from a woman between 18 and 29 years old in good health and CMV-seronegative.

This clone was seen more than once but under ten times. This rearrangement joins TRBV4-2 to TRBJ2-1; D is perhaps TRBD2 (6 bases). The CDR3 runs 17 residues. Trimming shortened V by 0 bases and J by 0 bases, and 12 bases separated the two germline ends. Per germline, CDR1 LGHNA and CDR2 YNFKEQ. The CDR3 region has the DNA TGTGCCAGCAGCCAAGATAGCGGCGTGAGCTCCTACAATGAGCAGTTCTTC. Amino acid sequence: CASSQDSGVSSYNEQFF.

The chain is built from TRBV5-4 and TRBJ2-1; weak D call: TRBD2 (7 bases). V dropped 3 bases and J dropped 10 bases, with 14 bases sitting between them. The CDR3 is made up of 13 amino acids. The germline V gene has CDR1 SGHNT and CDR2 YYREEE (reference sequence). The CDR3 nucleotides are TGTGCCAGCAGCTGGGGGGGCGGGGTCGAGCAGTTCTTC. Its protein is CASSWGGGVEQFF.

The DNA for the CDR3 is TGTGCCAGCAGCTCAACCACGGGACAGGAGAACTACGAGCAGTACTTC. Its translation: CASSSTTGQENYEQYF. This chain uses TRBV7-9 with TRBJ2-7, with TRBD1 identical over 8 bases. The CDR3 consists of 16 residues. The V segment lost 4 bases and the J segment 3 bases; nucleotides outside the gene matches: 11. CDR1 and CDR2 (germline): SEHNR, FQNEAQ (reference sequence). The full variable domain, in which reference TRBV7-9 and TRBJ2-7 provide the parts outside the CDR3, is DTGVSQNPRHKITKRGQNVTFRCDPISEHNRLYWYRQTLGQGPEFLTYFQNEAQLEKSRLLSDRFSAERPKGSFSTLEIQRTEQGDSAMYLCASSSTTGQENYEQYFGPGTRLTVT.

The chain links TRBV4-3 to TRBJ2-3; 16 nucleotides line up with TRBD2. Germline CDR1 and CDR2: LGHNA and YSLEER. This CDR3 spans 19 amino acids. V lost 2 bases to trimming and J lost 0 bases; unmatched junction nucleotides: 5. As DNA, the CDR3 is TGCGCCAGCAGCCAACGCGGGACTAGCGGGGGGGTTAGCACAGATACGCAGTATTTT. As protein: CASSQRGTSGGVSTDTQYF.

This clone showed up just once. The chain combines TRBV4-2 with TRBJ2-7, with D possibly matching TRBD1 (5 bases). The V gene's germline CDR1 is LGHNA and CDR2 YNFKEQ. The CDR3 consists of 14 residues. Trimming stripped 1 base from V and 2 bases from J, with 9 bases between. The CDR3 spells CASSQAGSPYEQYF. The CDR3 coding sequence is TGTGCCAGCAGCCAAGCAGGGTCCCCCTACGAGCAGTACTTC.

The V and J genes are TRBV29-1 and TRBJ1-1; 12 nucleotides line up with TRBD1. With 1 base clipped from V and 0 bases from J, the junction kept 12 bases outside the gene matches. Germline V gene sequence: CDR1 SQVTM, CDR2 ANQGSEA. The CDR3 totals 19 residues. This CDR3 reads CSVEGFGGQGAGVNTEAFF. CDR3 DNA sequence: TGCAGCGTTGAAGGGTTTGGGGGACAGGGGGCGGGGGTGAACACTGAAGCTTTCTTT.

This chain links TRBV18 with TRBJ1-1; tentative D call: TRBD1 (6 bases). The CDR3 contains 16 residues. Germline values: CDR1 KGHSH, CDR2 LQKENI. The V and J ends lost 0 bases and 3 bases respectively, with 14 bases between them. The CDR3 sequence: CASSPPTAGGHTEAFF. CDR3 DNA: TGTGCCAGCTCACCACCGACCGCGGGGGGGCACACTGAAGCTTTCTTT.

This clone was picked up one time. The chain has TRBV6-6 and TRBJ2-1, with 9 bases lining up with TRBD2. The J segment lost 1 base and the V segment lost 3 bases, leaving 4 bases of the junction unmatched. This CDR3 comprises 16 residues. Germline CDR1 MNHNY, CDR2 SVGAGI (reference sequence). CDR3 protein: CASSYSSGGSYNEQFF. DNA for the CDR3: TGTGCCAGCAGTTATTCGAGCGGGGGGTCCTACAATGAGCAGTTCTTC.

The CDR3 DNA sequence: TGTGCCAGCAGTGAAGGTTACAGGGTTACTGGGGCCAACGTCCTGACTTTC. This gives the protein CASSEGYRVTGANVLTF. This chain uses TRBV2 with TRBJ2-6; D is perhaps TRBD1 (6 bases). This CDR3 comprises 17 residues. Per germline, CDR1 SNHLY and CDR2 FYNNEI. Trimming cost V 1 base and J 2 bases, with 12 bases left between them.

This rearrangement joins TRBV2 to TRBJ2-5; D gene uncertain. Germline CDR1 reads SNHLY; CDR2 reads FYNNEI. This CDR3 is 13 amino acids long. Trimming shortened V by 1 base and J by 5 bases, and 8 bases separated the two germline ends. The CDR3 DNA reads TGTGCCAGCAGTGAAGTCAGGTTTGAGACCCAGTACTTC. Translated: CASSEVRFETQYF.